Listed here are 3 T cell receptor beta chains from one sample, sequenced in a study of shared clonotypes between healthy human individuals. Using immunoSEQ multiplex PCR, the repertoire was profiled, and TCRdb retains in-frame clones only, with some absent. In the table there are roughly 2.2 million clones, under 95% of which are singletons. The sequenced sample consisted of naive CD4+ T cells from PBMCs. Stated subset: CD45RA+ positively selected. The receptors come from a man between 18 and 35 years old in good health. Some clones in this sample may be carry-over from other donors' samples.

The chain employs TRBV6-5 and TRBJ2-7; D is ambiguous. The CDR3 runs to 15 residues. Germline V gives CDR1 MNHEY, CDR2 SVGAGI. V lost 0 bases and J 1 base, leaving 10 bases between the germline ends. CDR3 DNA sequence: TGTGCCAGCAGTTACTCCTGGGCCAGTTCCTACGAGCAGTACTTC. Protein: CASSYSWASSYEQYF.

The chain uses TRBV5-1 and TRBJ2-7; the match to TRBD1 covers 11 bases. J was trimmed by 7 bases and V by 5 bases; bases with no gene match: 11. This CDR3 has 15 residues. In germline, CDR1 is SGHRS, CDR2 YFSETQ. The CDR3 nucleotides read TGCGCCAGCAGAACAGACGGACAGGGGGCGGGTGAGCAGTACTTC. Its protein is CASRTDGQGAGEQYF.

Notes on this clone: Other DNA sequences in the sample encode the same CDR3. The chain is built from TRBV18 and TRBJ2-3; TRBD2 matches 14 bases. The CDR3 has 16 residues. Germline-derived CDR1 and CDR2 are KGHSH and LQKENI. J gave up 5 bases and V 3 bases, and 4 bases lay outside the gene matches. The CDR3 DNA reads as TGTGCCAGCTCACCCCGTGGACTAGCGGGAGGAGATACGCAGTATTTT. It translates to CASSPRGLAGGDTQYF.